This is a list of T cell receptor beta chains from one sample in a study of T cell responses to AZD1222 COVID-19 vaccine. TCRdb's table, derived via immunoSEQ multiplex PCR, lists solely in-frame clones and lacks some. The profile shows approximately 150,000 clones, roughly nine tenths of them singletons. The sequencing here drew on peripheral blood, taken on day 0 of AZD1222 vaccination. The receptor set was obtained from an adult in good health. Each CDR3 is given with its conserved first and last residue. Each record gives: V gene, CDR3 length, clone size, D gene, J gene, CDR3 DNA, CDR3 protein. D genes are given only for firm matches. A row's size may be missing; if present it is once, few, many or a size class.

V gene: TRBV6-6
CDR3 length: 16
clone size: -
D gene: TRBD2
J gene: TRBJ2-3
CDR3 DNA: TGTGCCAGCAGTTACCCCCCGGGACTATTCACAGATACGCAGTATTTT
CDR3 protein: CASSYPPGLFTDTQYF

V gene: TRBV4-3
CDR3 length: 16
clone size: -
D gene: TRBD2
J gene: TRBJ2-1
CDR3 DNA: TGCGCCAGCAGCCAAGGACTAGCGGGCTCCTACAATGAGCAGTTCTTC
CDR3 protein: CASSQGLAGSYNEQFF

V gene: TRBV9
CDR3 length: 15
clone size: -
D gene: -
J gene: TRBJ1-2
CDR3 DNA: TGTGCCAGCAGCGTAGTCGCGGGGGGCACCTATGGCTACACCTTC
CDR3 protein: CASSVVAGGTYGYTF

V gene: TRBV7-6
CDR3 length: 15
clone size: -
D gene: -
J gene: TRBJ2-1
CDR3 DNA: TGTGCCAGCAGCTTGGTCGGGAGCTCCTACAATGAGCAGTTCTTC
CDR3 protein: CASSLVGSSYNEQFF

V gene: TRBV9
CDR3 length: 17
clone size: -
D gene: -
J gene: TRBJ2-1
CDR3 DNA: TGTGCCAGCAGCGTAGGGCCCGCCGGGAGCTCCTACAATGAGCAGTTCTTC
CDR3 protein: CASSVGPAGSSYNEQFF

V gene: TRBV5-4
CDR3 length: 14
clone size: few
D gene: TRBD1
J gene: TRBJ1-2
CDR3 DNA: TGTGCCAGCAGCTTGGGGGGACAGGGTTCTGGCTACACCTTC
CDR3 protein: CASSLGGQGSGYTF

V gene: TRBV6-5
CDR3 length: 13
clone size: -
D gene: -
J gene: TRBJ2-5
CDR3 DNA: TGTGCCAGCAGGGACGGCTTCCAAGAGACCCAGTACTTC
CDR3 protein: CASRDGFQETQYF

V gene: TRBV7-7
CDR3 length: 13
clone size: -
D gene: -
J gene: TRBJ2-7
CDR3 DNA: TGTGCCAGCAGCCCCAACGCAGGGGACGAGCAGTACTTC
CDR3 protein: CASSPNAGDEQYF

V gene: TRBV7-9
CDR3 length: 14
clone size: -
D gene: -
J gene: TRBJ1-1
CDR3 DNA: TGTGCCAGCAGCGCGGGATCACTGGGCACTGAAGCTTTCTTT
CDR3 protein: CASSAGSLGTEAFF

V gene: TRBV6-6
CDR3 length: 16
clone size: -
D gene: TRBD2
J gene: TRBJ2-1
CDR3 DNA: TGTGCCAGCAGTAGGGGTAGCGGGAGGGGTGGAAATGAGCAGTTCTTC
CDR3 protein: CASSRGSGRGGNEQFF

V gene: TRBV11-2
CDR3 length: 15
clone size: -
D gene: TRBD2
J gene: TRBJ2-7
CDR3 DNA: TGTGCCAGCAGCTTCCTTCAAGCGGGGGTAGGTGAGCAGTACTTC
CDR3 protein: CASSFLQAGVGEQYF

V gene: TRBV24-1
CDR3 length: 14
clone size: -
D gene: TRBD1
J gene: TRBJ1-2
CDR3 DNA: TGTGCCACCAGTGATTTTAGAGGGGGCGGAGGCTACACCTTC
CDR3 protein: CATSDFRGGGGYTF

V gene: TRBV4-3
CDR3 length: 16
clone size: -
D gene: TRBD2
J gene: TRBJ2-1
CDR3 DNA: TGCGCCAGCAGCCAAGTCCCCGGGACTAGCAGCGATGAGCAGTTCTTC
CDR3 protein: CASSQVPGTSSDEQFF

V gene: TRBV15
CDR3 length: 14
clone size: -
D gene: -
J gene: TRBJ1-5
CDR3 DNA: TGTGCCACCAGCGTCTATTATAGCAATCAGCCCCAGCATTTT
CDR3 protein: CATSVYYSNQPQHF

V gene: TRBV4-3
CDR3 length: 15
clone size: few
D gene: -
J gene: TRBJ2-7
CDR3 DNA: TGCGCCAGCAGCCCTGACGGGAACGCTCGGTACGAGCAGTACTTC
CDR3 protein: CASSPDGNARYEQYF

V gene: TRBV3-1/TRBV3-2
CDR3 length: 15
clone size: -
D gene: TRBD1
J gene: TRBJ1-1
CDR3 DNA: TGTGCCAGCAGCCAAGATTGGAAAGACAGGGATGAAGCTTTCTTT
CDR3 protein: CASSQDWKDRDEAFF

V gene: TRBV2
CDR3 length: 11
clone size: -
D gene: -
J gene: TRBJ2-7
CDR3 DNA: TGTGCCAGCAATCAGGGGCTCGAGCAGTACTTC
CDR3 protein: CASNQGLEQYF

V gene: TRBV7-9
CDR3 length: 15
clone size: -
D gene: -
J gene: TRBJ1-1
CDR3 DNA: TGTGCCAGCAGCCCGAGAGGGGGGTCGAGCACTGAAGCTTTCTTT
CDR3 protein: CASSPRGGSSTEAFF

V gene: TRBV4-1
CDR3 length: 18
clone size: -
D gene: TRBD1
J gene: TRBJ1-2
CDR3 DNA: TGCGCCAGCAGCCCTCGAGAAGGGGGCAGCCAGTATAACTATGGCTACACCTTC
CDR3 protein: CASSPREGGSQYNYGYTF

V gene: TRBV9
CDR3 length: 13
clone size: few
D gene: -
J gene: TRBJ2-3
CDR3 DNA: TGTGCCAGCAGCCGAGGCCGCACAGATACGCAGTATTTT
CDR3 protein: CASSRGRTDTQYF

V gene: TRBV11-1
CDR3 length: 13
clone size: -
D gene: -
J gene: TRBJ1-1
CDR3 DNA: TGTGCCAGCAGCACCGATTCGAGTGTGGAAGCTTTCTTT
CDR3 protein: CASSTDSSVEAFF

V gene: TRBV28
CDR3 length: 15
clone size: -
D gene: -
J gene: TRBJ2-2
CDR3 DNA: TGTGCCAGCAGTCTTCCCGGGACAAACACCGGGGAGCTGTTTTTT
CDR3 protein: CASSLPGTNTGELFF

V gene: TRBV1
CDR3 length: 19
clone size: -
D gene: -
J gene: TRBJ2-5
CDR3 DNA: TGCACCAGCAGCCGTGGGACTAGCGGGACCGTCTCGAACCAAGAGACCCAGTACTTC
CDR3 protein: CTSSRGTSGTVSNQETQYF

V gene: TRBV6-5
CDR3 length: 14
clone size: -
D gene: TRBD2
J gene: TRBJ2-2
CDR3 DNA: TGTGCCAGCAATAAGCTAGCGGGAGCCGGGGAGCTGTTTTTT
CDR3 protein: CASNKLAGAGELFF

V gene: TRBV19
CDR3 length: 13
clone size: -
D gene: TRBD2
J gene: TRBJ2-3
CDR3 DNA: TGTGCCAGTAGTCTAGCGGGGGGAGATACGCAGTATTTT
CDR3 protein: CASSLAGGDTQYF

V gene: TRBV28
CDR3 length: 15
clone size: -
D gene: -
J gene: TRBJ1-2
CDR3 DNA: TGTGCCAGCAGTTTCACACACGAAGGGAGCTATGGCTACACCTTC
CDR3 protein: CASSFTHEGSYGYTF